The entry below gives a single TCR beta chain sequence along with its context. The antigen is unknown. These data originate in a study of T cell responses to AZD1222 COVID-19 vaccine. General observations from the study: Donors skewed white British and female; clonal diversity was possibly underestimated. Spike-specific TCR breadth and depth both grew after two AZD1222 doses.

The protocol was immunoSEQ multiplex PCR, while the TCRdb copy is restricted to in-frame clones and leaves out a portion. In the table there are 120,000 to 150,000 clones, about 90% of which are singletons. Trimming took 4 bases from V and 3 from J, leaving 16 bases between them. This CDR3 comprises 15 residues. Germline V gene sequence: CDR1 MNHEY, CDR2 SVGEGT. The receptor comes from an adult who received the MenACWY meningococcal vaccine as a control. The chain has TRBV6-2 or TRBV6-3 and TRBJ2-7, with D maybe TRBD2 (5 bases). The specimen was peripheral blood, collected 28 days after the second dose of the MenACWY control vaccine. The DNA for the CDR3 is TGTGCCAGCAGTTCCGTGAGCGGATTTAACTACGAGCAGTACTTC. Protein sequence: CASSSVSGFNYEQYF.